The rows below give T cell receptor beta chains drawn from one sample of a study of graft-versus-host responses after intestinal transplantation. Clones were sequenced by immunoSEQ multiplex PCR, and TCRdb holds only the in-frame ones, with some missing. The table has roughly 56,000 clones, around nine tenths seen once. The sequences come from PBMCs, collected approximately 120 days after intestinal transplantation. Receptor source: a human patient who received an intestinal transplant, so some T cells may come from the graft donor. The CDR3 runs from the conserved cysteine through the conserved F or W. The order of the fields is J gene, clone size, V gene, D gene, CDR3 length, CDR3 DNA, CDR3 protein. D genes are given only for firm matches. Some rows mark clone size as missing; the rest say once, few, many or name a class of expanded clone.

J: TRBJ1-1; size: -; V: TRBV5-1; D: -; length: 13; DNA: TGCGCCAGCACTAGTACAGGGACAACTGAAGCTTTCTTT; CDR3: CASTSTGTTEAFF
J: TRBJ2-1; size: -; V: TRBV28; D: -; length: 13; DNA: TGTGCCAGCAGTTTTAGCGACTACAATGAGCAGTTCTTC; CDR3: CASSFSDYNEQFF
J: TRBJ2-1; size: -; V: TRBV6-5; D: TRBD2; length: 15; DNA: TGTGCCAGCAGTTTTTTTAGCGGGAGCGGTAATGAGCAGTTCTTC; CDR3: CASSFFSGSGNEQFF
J: TRBJ2-1; size: -; V: TRBV4-1; D: TRBD2; length: 15; DNA: TGCGCCAGCAGCCAAGCAAGCGGGAGGTACGATGAGCAGTTCTTC; CDR3: CASSQASGRYDEQFF
J: TRBJ2-1; size: few; V: TRBV19; D: TRBD1; length: 16; DNA: TGTGCCAGTAGCCCACTTGGACAGGGGGCTGCCAATGAGCAGTTCTTC; CDR3: CASSPLGQGAANEQFF
J: TRBJ1-1; size: -; V: TRBV14; D: TRBD1; length: 13; DNA: TGTGCCAGCAGCCTTGGGACAGTCACTGAAGCTTTCTTT; CDR3: CASSLGTVTEAFF
J: TRBJ2-3; size: -; V: TRBV5-6; D: -; length: 15; DNA: TGTGCCAGCAGCTTCGGCGTGAGAAGCACAGATACGCAGTATTTT; CDR3: CASSFGVRSTDTQYF
J: TRBJ2-7; size: -; V: TRBV15; D: -; length: 12; DNA: TGTGCCACCAGCAGCGACAGCTACGAGCAGTACTTC; CDR3: CATSSDSYEQYF
J: TRBJ2-7; size: -; V: TRBV7-9; D: -; length: 14; DNA: TGTGCCAGCAGCTTGACCGAGAGCTCCTACGAGCAGTACTTC; CDR3: CASSLTESSYEQYF
J: TRBJ2-3; size: -; V: TRBV2; D: -; length: 14; DNA: TGTGCCAGCAGTCCCGACAGAGTTACAGATACGCAGTATTTT; CDR3: CASSPDRVTDTQYF
J: TRBJ1-5; size: -; V: TRBV15; D: -; length: 12; DNA: TGTGCCACCAGCAGGGAGAATCAGCCCCAGCATTTT; CDR3: CATSRENQPQHF
J: TRBJ2-3; size: -; V: TRBV15; D: -; length: 16; DNA: TGTGCCACCAGCAGAGGATCCGGGACCACCACAGATACGCAGTATTTT; CDR3: CATSRGSGTTTDTQYF
J: TRBJ2-5; size: -; V: TRBV5-6; D: TRBD2; length: 14; DNA: TGTGCCAGCAGCTTGACTAGCGGGGGAGAGACCCAGTACTTC; CDR3: CASSLTSGGETQYF
J: TRBJ1-4; size: -; V: TRBV5-6; D: -; length: 15; DNA: TGTGCCAGCAGCTTCGCCGGGACGGGTAATGAAAAACTGTTTTTT; CDR3: CASSFAGTGNEKLFF
J: TRBJ2-7; size: -; V: TRBV4-1; D: TRBD2; length: 15; DNA: TGCGCCAGCAGCCAAGAATGGGGGGGTCTTTACGAGCAGTACTTC; CDR3: CASSQEWGGLYEQYF
J: TRBJ2-7; size: once; V: TRBV5-1; D: TRBD2; length: 17; DNA: TGCGCCAGCAGCTTGGTGGGACTAGGAGCGGCTCGGTACGAGCAGTACTTC; CDR3: CASSLVGLGAARYEQYF
J: TRBJ1-1; size: few; V: TRBV2; D: -; length: 13; DNA: TGTGCCAGCAATTTCGAGATCAACACTGAAGCTTTCTTT; CDR3: CASNFEINTEAFF
J: TRBJ1-4; size: -; V: TRBV6-5; D: -; length: 15; DNA: TGTGCCAGCAGCCTCCGGCAGTCAGGTCGGGAAAAACTGTTTTTT; CDR3: CASSLRQSGREKLFF
J: TRBJ2-3; size: -; V: TRBV7-9; D: TRBD2; length: 16; DNA: TGTGCCAGCAGCTTAGTGGCTAGCGGCCTCACAGATACGCAGTATTTT; CDR3: CASSLVASGLTDTQYF
J: TRBJ2-1; size: -; V: TRBV13; D: TRBD2; length: 16; DNA: TGTGCCAGCAGCCCTGTGGGCGGGAGCTCTTACAATGAGCAGTTCTTC; CDR3: CASSPVGGSSYNEQFF
J: TRBJ1-4; size: -; V: TRBV19; D: -; length: 13; DNA: TGTGCCAGTAGTCTGAGGACTGAGGAAAAACTGTTTTTT; CDR3: CASSLRTEEKLFF
J: TRBJ2-7; size: -; V: TRBV27; D: -; length: 14; DNA: TGTGCCAGCAGCCCAATCCCGGGTCCGCCCGAGCAGTACTTC; CDR3: CASSPIPGPPEQYF
J: TRBJ2-7; size: -; V: TRBV10-3; D: -; length: 14; DNA: TGTGCCATCAGTGAGTCGATGGGGTTTTACGAGCAGTACTTC; CDR3: CAISESMGFYEQYF
J: TRBJ2-1; size: -; V: TRBV4-1; D: TRBD2; length: 15; DNA: TGCGCCAGCAGCCGGACTAGCGGGGGTTACAATGAGCAGTTCTTC; CDR3: CASSRTSGGYNEQFF
J: TRBJ2-7; size: -; V: TRBV27; D: TRBD1; length: 13; DNA: TGTGCCAGCAGTTGGGACAGGGACTACGAGCAGTACTTC; CDR3: CASSWDRDYEQYF
J: TRBJ1-5; size: -; V: TRBV28; D: -; length: 16; DNA: TGTGCCAGCAGCCCTGCTTGGCAGACAAACAATCAGCCCCAGCATTTT; CDR3: CASSPAWQTNNQPQHF
J: TRBJ1-5; size: -; V: TRBV14; D: -; length: 14; DNA: TGTGCCAGCAGCCAAGTGGGTAGCAATCAGCCCCAGCATTTT; CDR3: CASSQVGSNQPQHF
J: TRBJ1-1; size: -; V: TRBV5-6; D: -; length: 15; DNA: TGTGCCAGCAGCTGGGGGACTCTAGCGAACACTGAAGCTTTCTTT; CDR3: CASSWGTLANTEAFF
J: TRBJ2-7; size: -; V: TRBV6-6; D: TRBD1; length: 14; DNA: TGTGCCAGCAGTTACTCGACAGGGAACTACGAGCAGTACTTC; CDR3: CASSYSTGNYEQYF
J: TRBJ2-7; size: -; V: TRBV7-9; D: -; length: 14; DNA: TGTGCCAGCAGCTTAGGTCCCGGGGCCTACGAGCAGTACTTC; CDR3: CASSLGPGAYEQYF
J: TRBJ2-7; size: -; V: TRBV27; D: -; length: 13; DNA: TGTGCCAGCAGGCGAACACAAACCTACGAGCAGTACTTC; CDR3: CASRRTQTYEQYF
J: TRBJ2-7; size: -; V: TRBV6-1; D: -; length: 14; DNA: TGTGCCAGCAGTGAACTACCCAGGGACTACGAGCAGTACTTC; CDR3: CASSELPRDYEQYF
J: TRBJ2-7; size: -; V: TRBV7-6; D: TRBD1; length: 16; DNA: TGTGCCAGCAGCAGGGGGTGGACAGGAGGAAACTACGAGCAGTACTTC; CDR3: CASSRGWTGGNYEQYF
J: TRBJ1-4; size: -; V: TRBV9; D: -; length: 14; DNA: TGTGCCAGCAGCCTCCGTACAACTAATGAAAAACTGTTTTTT; CDR3: CASSLRTTNEKLFF
J: TRBJ2-7; size: -; V: TRBV29-1; D: TRBD2; length: 14; DNA: TGCAGCGTTGGGTCGCCAGCGGGAGGGTACGAGCAGTACTTC; CDR3: CSVGSPAGGYEQYF
J: TRBJ2-7; size: -; V: TRBV28; D: -; length: 13; DNA: TGTGCCAGCAGACTGTCAGGGACCTACGAGCAGTACTTC; CDR3: CASRLSGTYEQYF
J: TRBJ2-7; size: -; V: TRBV15; D: -; length: 14; DNA: TGTGCCACCAGCAGAGGCCAGGGATCCTACGAGCAGTACTTC; CDR3: CATSRGQGSYEQYF
J: TRBJ2-7; size: once; V: TRBV27; D: TRBD2; length: 16; DNA: TGTGCCAGCAGTTTTATAGCGGGGGGCCTGGGCTACGAGCAGTACTTC; CDR3: CASSFIAGGLGYEQYF
J: TRBJ2-7; size: few; V: TRBV30; D: -; length: 15; DNA: TGTGCCTGGAGTGTAATTACTCAACCTAGTGGGTTACGGTACTTC; CDR3: CAWSVITQPSGLRYF
J: TRBJ2-5; size: once; V: TRBV7-6; D: -; length: 15; DNA: TGTGCCAGCAGGGAGGCCAGAGAGGATCAAGAGACCCAGTACTTC; CDR3: CASREAREDQETQYF
J: TRBJ2-1; size: -; V: TRBV19; D: TRBD2; length: 14; DNA: TGTGCCAGTAGTAACGGGGACTACTACAATGAGCAGTTCTTC; CDR3: CASSNGDYYNEQFF